This T cell receptor (beta chain) was documented in a study of cytomegalovirus exposure and HLA in healthy donors. Across the whole study: Earlier, almost 120 million unique TCR beta sequences were recovered from 170 million or so T cells by an analysis. Study observations and caveats: The authors confirmed in vitro that a few CMV-associated chains were specific for CMV antigens. Accurate predictions that matched the HLA-A and HLA-B alleles of most subjects were reportedly made from TCR beta sequences.

Note on this clone: The antigen is unknown.

PCR involved 60 Vbeta and 13 Jbeta primers. Profiling relied on immunoSEQ multiplex PCR, and the TCRdb table lists in-frame clones only, not all of them. This table holds about 170,000 clones, over 60% found once. The specimen sequenced was PBMCs. This sequence was found in a female donor in good health and CMV-seronegative.

The CDR3 sequence: CASSLGESSPLHF. CDR3 nucleotide sequence: TGTGCCAGCAGCCTTGGGGAGAGTTCACCCCTCCACTTT. The rearrangement joins TRBV11-2 to TRBJ1-6; D unresolved. Deletions cut 5 bases from V and 9 bases from J, with 11 bases between. This CDR3 has 13 residues. The V gene's germline CDR1 is SGHAT and CDR2 FQNNGV.